This T cell receptor (beta chain) emerged from a study of STAT5B mutations in CD4+ large granular lymphocyte leukemia. Points on this clone: No antigen is known for it.

General study points: Main leukemic clonotypes were patient-specific, but under 30% appeared at low frequency elsewhere.

Per the original methods: Productive clonotypes were detectable down to 2.59 x 10-5 frequency. Libraries were prepared by immunoSEQ multiplex PCR; TCRdb keeps only in-frame clonotypes and omits some of them. V and J calls plus clone size are reproduced from that table; the DNA served to infer D and trimming. The sample carries about 40,000 clones, about 88% recorded once. The sequencing input was CD4+ T cells from blood buffy coats. The sequence was collected from a human donor in good health.

The CDR3 region is CASSNPGTTNYGYTF. The CDR3 region has the DNA TGTGCCAGCAGCAATCCCGGGACAACTAACTATGGCTACACCTTC. The chain carries TRBV9 and TRBJ1-2; D might be TRBD1 (6 bases). This CDR3 is built from 15 residues. V shed 4 bases and J shed 0 bases, with 13 bases lying between them. CDR1 and CDR2 (germline): SGDLS, YYNGEE.